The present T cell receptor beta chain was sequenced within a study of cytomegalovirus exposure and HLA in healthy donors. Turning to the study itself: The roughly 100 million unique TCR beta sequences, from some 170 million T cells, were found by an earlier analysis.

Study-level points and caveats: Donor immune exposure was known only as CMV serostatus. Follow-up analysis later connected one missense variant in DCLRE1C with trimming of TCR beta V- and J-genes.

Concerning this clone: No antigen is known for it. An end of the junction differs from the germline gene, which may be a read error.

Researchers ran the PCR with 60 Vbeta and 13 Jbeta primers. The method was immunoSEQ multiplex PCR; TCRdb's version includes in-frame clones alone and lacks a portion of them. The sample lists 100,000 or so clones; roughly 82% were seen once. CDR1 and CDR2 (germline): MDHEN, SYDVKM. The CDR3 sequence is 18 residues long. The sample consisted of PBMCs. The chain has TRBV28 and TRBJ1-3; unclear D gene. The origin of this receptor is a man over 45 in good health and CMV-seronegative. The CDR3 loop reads CASSRLGVSGISRNTIYF. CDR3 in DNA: TGTGCCAGCAGCCGGTTGGGAGTTTCTGGGATCTCTAGAAACACCATATATTTT.